This T cell receptor beta chain was documented in a study of control samples from healthy donors and cancer patients. The data were produced by immunoSEQ multiplex PCR, yet TCRdb's version contains in-frame clones alone and is incomplete. The sample records 85,000 to 95,000 clones, roughly nine tenths being singletons. Germline V CDR1 and CDR2: SNHLY, FYNNEI. CDR3 size: 14 residues. The V and J ends lost 4 bases and 3 bases respectively, with 10 bases between them. The gene calls are TRBV2 and TRBJ1-5, with D unresolved. This clonotype originated in a woman under 40 in good health. The sample comprised blood. The CDR3 is CASSGYRNNQPQHF. The CDR3, as DNA: TGTGCCAGCAGTGGTTACAGAAACAATCAGCCCCAGCATTTT.